These T cell receptor beta chains were read from a single sample in a study of cytomegalovirus exposure and HLA in healthy donors. TCRdb's copy holds only in-frame clones and misses some; the assay was immunoSEQ multiplex PCR. The table records roughly 150,000 clones, 84% of them present only once. Sequences were obtained from PBMCs. These receptors originate from a man younger than 45 in good health and CMV-seropositive. CDR3s include the opening cysteine and the closing phenylalanine or tryptophan. The D gene is left open where the match is weak. Not every row has a clone size; where given, it reads once, few, many or a size class.

TRBV13,14,once,TRBD1,TRBJ2-5,CASSLGTGVETQYF,TGTGCCAGCAGCTTAGGTACAGGGGTAGAGACCCAGTACTTC
TRBV6-1,15,-,-,TRBJ1-5,CASSGQSYSNQPQHF,TGTGCCAGCAGTGGACAGTCCTATAGCAATCAGCCCCAGCATTTT
TRBV29-1,12,-,TRBD1,TRBJ1-1,CSALQGRTEAFF,TGCAGCGCTCTACAGGGGCGTACTGAAGCTTTCTTT
TRBV5-6,16,-,TRBD1,TRBJ1-5,CASSAQGAVRRQPQHF,TGTGCCAGCAGCGCCCAGGGGGCTGTCCGCCGACAGCCCCAGCATTTT
TRBV7-3,14,once,-,TRBJ2-2,CASSLTFNAGELFF,TGTGCCAGCAGCCTGACATTTAACGCCGGGGAGCTGTTTTTT
TRBV30,14,-,TRBD1,TRBJ1-4,CAWSVRGLSGKLFF,TGTGCCTGGAGTGTTAGGGGGCTATCAGGGAAACTGTTTTTT
TRBV7-9,10,-,-,TRBJ2-5,CASSDTRQYF,TGTGCCAGCAGCGACACCCGACAGTACTTC
TRBV28,14,-,-,TRBJ2-5,CASSTNHWQETQYF,TGTGCCAGCAGTACCAACCACTGGCAAGAGACCCAGTACTTC
TRBV10-3,15,-,-,TRBJ2-7,CAIREALRTRGEQYF,TGTGCCATCAGGGAGGCCCTCCGTACTAGAGGCGAGCAGTACTTC
TRBV6-5,16,-,TRBD2,TRBJ2-2,CASSYGAGVATGELFF,TGTGCCAGCAGTTACGGGGCGGGGGTGGCCACCGGGGAGCTGTTTTTT
TRBV28,14,-,-,TRBJ1-2,CASSSGTLSSGYTF,TGTGCCAGCAGTTCCGGGACACTCAGTAGTGGCTACACCTTC
TRBV7-9,13,few,-,TRBJ1-5,CASGGGGFQPQHF,TGTGCCAGCGGTGGGGGCGGCTTTCAGCCCCAGCATTTT
TRBV30,13,few,TRBD1,TRBJ1-1,CALRQGANTEAFF,TGTGCTCTCCGACAGGGAGCGAACACTGAAGCTTTCTTT
TRBV7-2,16,-,-,TRBJ1-1,CASSLDLPRRGTEAFF,TGTGCCAGCAGCTTAGACCTTCCGAGGAGAGGCACTGAAGCTTTCTTT
TRBV19,14,-,-,TRBJ1-2,CASSLLSPNYGYTF,TGTGCCAGTAGCTTACTTTCTCCCAACTATGGCTACACCTTC
TRBV27,15,-,-,TRBJ2-3,CASSFGRFRTDTQYF,TGTGCCAGCAGTTTTGGGAGGTTTCGCACAGATACGCAGTATTTT
TRBV5-6,14,once,-,TRBJ1-4,CASSNGGFSEKLFF,TGTGCCAGCAGCAATGGCGGTTTTAGCGAAAAACTGTTTTTT
TRBV5-5,13,-,TRBD1,TRBJ1-1,CASSSQGGAEAFF,TGTGCCAGCAGCTCACAGGGGGGAGCTGAAGCTTTCTTT
TRBV11-2,12,-,-,TRBJ2-1,CASSRLDNEQFF,TGTGCCAGCAGCCGACTAGACAATGAGCAGTTCTTC
TRBV4-3,17,-,TRBD1,TRBJ1-3,CASSLDSRQGFINTIYF,TGCGCCAGCAGCCTCGACTCTAGACAGGGTTTTATCAACACCATATATTTT
TRBV9,12,few,-,TRBJ1-6,CASSAGGPHLHF,TGTGCCAGCAGCGCGGGGGGTCCGCACCTCCACTTT
TRBV5-1,14,-,-,TRBJ1-1,CASSLEAANTEAFF,TGCGCCAGCAGCTTGGAAGCGGCGAACACTGAAGCTTTCTTT
TRBV4-1,16,-,TRBD2,TRBJ2-3,CASSQGTSGSTDTQYF,TGCGCCAGCAGCCAGGGGACTAGCGGTAGCACAGATACGCAGTATTTT
TRBV5-8,16,-,-,TRBJ1-1,CASSLISGGQDTEAFF,TGTGCCAGCAGCTTGATAAGCGGGGGACAAGACACTGAAGCTTTCTTT
TRBV9,14,few,TRBD2,TRBJ2-3,CASSVGGGPDTQYF,TGTGCCAGCAGCGTAGGCGGGGGACCAGATACGCAGTATTTT
TRBV29-1,13,once,-,TRBJ1-1,CSGQGQWNTEAFF,TGCAGCGGCCAGGGACAATGGAACACTGAAGCTTTCTTT
TRBV7-3,13,-,-,TRBJ2-3,CASTLRRADTQYF,TGTGCCAGCACTCTGAGGCGGGCAGATACGCAGTATTTT
TRBV5-1,14,-,-,TRBJ1-4,CASSLAGGDEKLFF,TGCGCCAGCAGCTTGGCCGGGGGTGATGAAAAACTGTTTTTT
TRBV6-6,13,-,-,TRBJ1-2,CASSQGLPGGYTF,TGTGCCAGCAGTCAAGGCCTACCGGGGGGCTACACCTTC
TRBV9,15,-,TRBD1,TRBJ2-7,CASSVTGQGMREQYF,TGTGCCAGCAGCGTTACGGGACAGGGAATGAGGGAGCAGTACTTC
TRBV12-5,16,-,TRBD1,TRBJ2-5,CASGFGVGGFRETQYF,TGTGCTAGTGGTTTCGGGGTAGGGGGCTTTCGAGAGACCCAGTACTTC
TRBV4-3,14,-,-,TRBJ2-1,CASSPRGFYNEQFF,TGCGCCAGCAGCCCCCGGGGTTTCTACAATGAGCAGTTCTTC
TRBV28,15,-,-,TRBJ1-2,CASSPRTDPNYGYTF,TGTGCCAGCAGTCCCCGGACAGACCCCAACTATGGCTACACCTTC
TRBV5-1,14,few,TRBD1,TRBJ2-5,CASSWGQVQETQYF,TGCGCCAGCAGCTGGGGACAGGTCCAAGAGACCCAGTACTTC
TRBV2,15,-,-,TRBJ1-1,CASSQEGRGSTEAFF,TGTGCCAGCAGCCAAGAGGGGAGGGGGAGCACTGAAGCTTTCTTT
TRBV5-8,17,-,-,TRBJ2-3,CASSLGGQSLSTDTQYF,TGTGCCAGCAGCTTGGGTGGACAGTCCTTATCCACAGATACGCAGTATTTT
TRBV9,16,-,-,TRBJ1-4,CASSSDSLTTNEKLFF,TGTGCCAGCAGCTCGGACAGTTTGACAACTAATGAAAAACTGTTTTTT
TRBV5-1,15,-,TRBD2,TRBJ2-7,CASSLDGGLGYEQYF,TGCGCCAGCAGCTTGGACGGGGGACTAGGGTACGAGCAGTACTTC
TRBV28,15,once,TRBD2,TRBJ2-5,CASITAGDNQETQYF,TGTGCCAGCATAACAGCGGGGGATAACCAAGAGACCCAGTACTTC
TRBV5-1,14,many,TRBD1,TRBJ1-1,CASSKDRPNTEAFF,TGCGCCAGCAGCAAGGACAGGCCGAACACTGAAGCTTTCTTT
TRBV7-9,17,-,TRBD2,TRBJ2-7,CASSLAASSGIRYEQYF,TGTGCCAGCAGCTTAGCGGCGTCTAGCGGGATTAGGTACGAGCAGTACTTC
TRBV19,15,few,-,TRBJ1-2,CATRSAHTGPYGYTF,TGTGCCACTAGGTCTGCACACACAGGGCCCTATGGCTACACCTTC
TRBV7-6,15,-,TRBD1,TRBJ2-5,CASSPRGRNRETQYF,TGTGCCAGCAGCCCCAGGGGGCGGAATAGAGAGACCCAGTACTTC
TRBV30,15,-,TRBD2,TRBJ2-3,CAWRGLAGAGDTQYF,TGTGCCTGGAGAGGACTAGCGGGAGCCGGGGATACGCAGTATTTT
TRBV5-4,15,-,TRBD1,TRBJ1-1,CASSSLRGRGTEAFF,TGTGCCAGCTCCTCTCTCAGGGGGCGCGGTACTGAAGCTTTCTTT
TRBV2,17,-,TRBD1,TRBJ2-3,CASKALSTGAGTDTQYF,TGTGCCAGCAAGGCCCTCTCAACAGGGGCCGGCACAGATACGCAGTATTTT
TRBV11-1,15,-,TRBD1,TRBJ1-2,CASSLAGQANYGYTF,TGTGCCAGCAGCTTAGCGGGACAGGCTAACTATGGCTACACCTTC
TRBV28,14,-,TRBD1,TRBJ2-7,CASIPRGTGGEQYF,TGTGCCAGCATCCCGCGCGGGACAGGAGGTGAACAGTACTTC
TRBV5-4,15,-,TRBD1,TRBJ2-4,CASSRQGTAKNIQYF,TGTGCCAGCAGCAGACAGGGGACGGCCAAAAACATTCAGTACTTC
TRBV11-3,17,-,-,TRBJ1-1,CASSLEGGPGGNTEAFF,TGTGCCAGCAGCTTAGAGGGCGGCCCGGGGGGGAACACTGAAGCTTTCTTT
TRBV7-2,15,-,-,TRBJ2-1,CASSLQGQSYNEQFF,TGTGCCAGCAGCTTACAAGGACAATCCTACAATGAGCAGTTCTTC
TRBV9,15,-,-,TRBJ1-3,CASSVDGVSGNTIYF,TGTGCCAGCAGCGTAGACGGGGTCTCTGGAAACACCATATATTTT
TRBV6-6,14,-,-,TRBJ2-7,CASRPRGTPYEQYF,TGTGCCAGCAGACCTCGGGGGACCCCCTACGAGCAGTACTTC